This entry features one TCR beta chain sequence. TCRdb keeps only in-frame clones here, not all; method: immunoSEQ multiplex PCR. The data show about 37,000 clones, more than 25% seen once. Stated treatment: randomized to nivolumab then ipilimumab (arm A) or the reverse (arm B). These data originate in a study of sequential checkpoint blockade in melanoma. Trimming left V 6 bases short and J 8 bases short, with 22 bases between. The CDR3 consists of 15 residues. The sequencing used tumor tissue (inferred from file names), collected from a patient given nivolumab and ipilimumab in sequence. J is TRBJ1-2 and V is TRBV23-1; D may be TRBD1 (6 bases). TRBV23-1 is noted as an ORF with a role that remains uncertain. The sequence was collected from a human donor with melanoma. CDR3 in amino acids: CASSQGRQVVRGYTF. CDR3 in DNA: TGCGCCAGCAGCCAAGGCCGACAGGTAGTACGAGGCTACACCTTC.